One and the same sample provided the 24 T cell receptor beta chains below, sequenced in a study of T cells after yellow fever vaccination. One entry per CDR3 protein results from TCRdb running MiXCR on the 5' RACE reads. The top ten clones hold approximately 23% of a sample with some 320,000 distinct CDR3 sequences, 4.1% of them seen once. The input for sequencing was PBMCs, taken 5 days after the yellow fever booster vaccination. The receptors derive from a man aged 18 to 29 who received the YFV17D yellow fever vaccine.

This clonotype was found many times. The J gene is TRBJ2-4, the V gene TRBV4-3, with D possibly being TRBD1 (6 bases). With 3 bases removed from V and 1 base from J, the gap between germline ends came to 16 bases. CDR1 is LGHNA and CDR2 is YSLEER in the germline V gene. This CDR3 spans 17 amino acids. The CDR3 is CASSQFGGQRAKNIQYF. The CDR3 DNA sequence: TGCGCCAGCAGCCAGTTCGGTGGACAGAGGGCCAAAAACATTCAGTACTTC.

This clonotype was seen repeatedly, ten times or more. V and J are TRBV28 and TRBJ1-1; 7 bases match TRBD1. V lost 2 bases, J lost 5 bases, and 8 bases stayed unmatched. Germline lookup yields CDR1 MDHEN and CDR2 SYDVKM. The CDR3 is 15 amino acids. CDR3 sequence reads: CASSLGDRVGTEAFF. CDR3 DNA: TGTGCCAGCAGTTTAGGTGACAGGGTGGGAACTGAAGCTTTCTTT.

This clonotype has only a few counts. The chain carries TRBV4-1 and TRBJ1-1; the D is unclear. In germline, CDR1 is MGHRA, CDR2 YSYEKL. This CDR3 comprises 16 residues. V shed 5 bases and J shed 0 bases, with 16 bases lying between them. DNA for the CDR3: TGCGCCAGCAGCGGCCCCGGGAGGGATCTGAACACTGAAGCTTTCTTT. Translated, it gives CASSGPGRDLNTEAFF.

This clonotype was seen more than once but under ten times. The chain is built from TRBV13 and TRBJ2-7, with TRBD2 as a possible D gene (5 bases). Germline V gene data show CDR1 as PRHDT and CDR2 as FYEKMQ (reference sequence). Trimming removed 5 bases from V and 7 bases from J, with 21 bases in between. This CDR3 has 15 amino acids. The CDR3 DNA reads TGTGCCAGCAGCCCCCTTGGGAGCGCCTTCATGGAGCAGTACTTC. Translation: CASSPLGSAFMEQYF.

This clonotype was seen ten or more times. The V call is TRBV5-1, the J call TRBJ2-1; D is possibly TRBD2 (6 bases). CDR3 size: 15 residues. Looked up from germline, CDR1 is SGHRS and CDR2 is YFSETQ. Trimming took 3 bases from V and 2 from J, leaving 12 bases between them. The CDR3 region has the DNA TGCGCCAGCAGCTCGCGGGGCGTCCCCTACAATGAGCAGTTCTTC. It codes for CASSSRGVPYNEQFF.

In its sample, this clonotype was seen many times. V gene TRBV15 combines with J gene TRBJ2-5; no reliable D call. The CDR3 contains 13 residues. The germline V and J ends were trimmed by 0 bases and 5 bases, with 7 bases remaining between them. The germline V gene encodes CDR1 LNHNV and CDR2 YYDKDF (reference sequence). Here the CDR3 reads CATSRDRMETQYF. CDR3 nucleotides: TGTGCCACCAGCAGAGACAGGATGGAGACCCAGTACTTC.

This clonotype was picked up a small number of times. The genes are TRBV29-1 and TRBJ2-1; no definite D call. The length of the CDR3 is 11 residues. Per germline, CDR1 SQVTM and CDR2 ANQGSEA. DNA of the CDR3: TGCAGTTGTAACTCCTACAATGAGCAGTTCTTC. Protein: CSCNSYNEQFF.

This chain connects TRBV3-1 to TRBJ2-2; D may be TRBD1 (5 bases). The CDR3 loop spans 14 amino acids. Germline V gene lookup returns CDR1 LGHDT and CDR2 YNNKEL (reference sequence). Trimming pared 5 bases from V and 7 bases from J, leaving 14 bases between. CDR3 residues: CASSSTGVIGELFF. The CDR3 region has the DNA TGTGCCAGCAGCTCTACAGGTGTAATCGGGGAGCTGTTTTTT.

This clonotype was counted at least ten times. For the CDR3, the DNA is TGCAGTGCACAACCGGGACAGGGCTACAATGAGCAGTTCTTC. Amino acid sequence: CSAQPGQGYNEQFF. The V and J genes are TRBV20-1 and TRBJ2-1; 9 bases fit TRBD1. In germline, CDR1 is DFQATT, CDR2 SNEGSKA (reference sequence). Trimming removed 6 bases from V and 3 bases from J; junction bases left unmatched: 6. The CDR3 totals 14 residues.

This clonotype has only a few counts. This chain uses TRBV6-2 or TRBV6-3 with TRBJ2-7; a weak D match, TRBD1 (5 bases). The ends were cut back, 2 bases at V and 3 bases at J, with 17 bases in the middle. The CDR3 contains 16 residues. Germline values: CDR1 MNHEY, CDR2 SVGEGT. DNA for the CDR3: TGTGCCAGCAGTTACCCCCCGTTGGGGCCCGTCTACGAGCAGTACTTC. It encodes CASSYPPLGPVYEQYF.

This clonotype was seen repeatedly, ten times or more. V and J are TRBV11-2 and TRBJ2-7, with D unresolved. Germline CDR1 and CDR2: SGHAT and FQNNGV. The CDR3 totals 15 residues. V lost 1 base and J lost 0, with 10 bases in between. For the CDR3, the DNA is TGTGCCAGCAGCTTAGCCCAATACCCCTCCTACGAGCAGTACTTC. It translates to CASSLAQYPSYEQYF.

This clonotype has more than one count but fewer than ten. The chain joins TRBV2 to TRBJ1-2; 9 nucleotides line up with TRBD1. CDR3 size: 15 residues. V lost 4 bases, J lost 2 bases, and 5 bases stayed unmatched. Germline V gene data show CDR1 as SNHLY and CDR2 as FYNNEI. The CDR3 sequence is CASSGSGTGNYGYTF. The CDR3 nucleotides read TGTGCCAGCAGTGGGAGCGGGACAGGGAACTATGGCTACACCTTC. The full variable domain, with the rest looked up from reference TRBV2 and TRBJ1-2, is EPEVTQTPSHQVTQMGQEVILRCVPISNHLYFYWYRQILGQKVEFLVSFYNNEISEKSEIFDDQFSVERPDGSNFTLKIRSTKLEDSAMYFCASSGSGTGNYGYTFGSGTRLTVV.

This clonotype has a handful of counts. J is TRBJ1-4 and V is TRBV4-3, with unresolved D. Looked up from germline, CDR1 is LGHNA and CDR2 is YSLEER. The germline V and J ends were trimmed by 1 base and 5 bases, with 8 bases remaining between them. This CDR3 has 14 amino acids. The CDR3 here is CASSQANANEKLFF. The CDR3 region has the DNA TGCGCCAGCAGCCAAGCTAATGCGAATGAAAAACTGTTTTTT.

The CDR3 is CASSQGQATGRAQYF. The CDR3, as DNA: TGTGCCAGCAGCCAGGGACAGGCCACAGGGAGGGCCCAGTACTTC. V is TRBV7-2 and J is TRBJ2-5; maybe TRBD1 (8 bases). The CDR3 runs 15 residues. The V gene's germline CDR1 is SGHTA and CDR2 FQGNSA. V lost 5 bases and J lost 9, with 22 bases in between. Full variable domain (remainder filled in from reference TRBV7-2 and TRBJ2-5): GAGVSQSPSNKVTEKGKDVELRCDPISGHTALYWYRQSLGQGLEFLIYFQGNSAPDKSGLPSDRFSAERTGGSVSTLTIQRTQQEDSAVYLCASSQGQATGRAQYFGPGTRLLVL.

This clonotype occurred a few times. This chain joins TRBV4-2 and TRBJ2-6; no clear D gene. Trimming took 0 bases from V and 0 from J, leaving 6 bases between them. The CDR3 runs 16 residues. Germline V gene lookup returns CDR1 LGHNA and CDR2 YNFKEQ. The chain's CDR3 is CASSQDPHSGANVLTF. CDR3 sequence (DNA): TGTGCCAGCAGCCAAGATCCACACTCTGGGGCCAACGTCCTGACTTTC.

A few counts support this clonotype. The chain carries TRBV20-1 and TRBJ2-7, with 10 bases lining up with TRBD2. The CDR3 is made up of 14 amino acids. V trimming: 5 bases; J trimming: 2 bases; junction bases outside the gene matches: 6. Germline V gene sequence: CDR1 DFQATT, CDR2 SNEGSKA (reference sequence). CDR3 protein: CSAPPLAGTYEQYF. The CDR3, as DNA: TGCAGTGCTCCCCCACTAGCGGGGACCTACGAGCAGTACTTC.

This clonotype was found a few times. V gene TRBV5-1 combines with J gene TRBJ2-1; D is undetermined. The germline V gene encodes CDR1 SGHRS and CDR2 YFSETQ. The length of the CDR3 is 17 residues. The V end was cut by 0 bases, the J end by 4 bases, with 17 bases between. CDR3 loop: CASSLAMGSLGYNEQFF. CDR3 nucleotides: TGCGCCAGCAGCTTGGCCATGGGTAGTCTGGGTTACAATGAGCAGTTCTTC.

The chain couples TRBV29-1 to TRBJ2-3; D remains unclear. Germline CDR1 is SQVTM and CDR2 is ANQGSEA. The CDR3 is made up of 14 amino acids. V was trimmed by 4 bases and J by 7 bases, leaving 18 bases between them. The CDR3 reads CSVGRLGFVNTQYF. Written as DNA, the CDR3 is TGCAGCGTTGGTCGTCTAGGATTCGTGAATACGCAGTATTTT.

This clonotype was counted only a few times. The chain links TRBV19 to TRBJ2-3, with TRBD2 as a possible D gene (6 bases). Germline CDR1 and CDR2: LNHDA and SQIVND (reference sequence). The germline V and J ends were trimmed by 7 bases and 2 bases, with 22 bases remaining between them. This CDR3 region has 17 residues. The CDR3 DNA is TGTGCCAGTACCCCGAGGGTCGGGGGAGCTCACACAGATACGCAGTATTTT. As protein: CASTPRVGGAHTDTQYF.

This clonotype was detected a few times. This chain links TRBV19 with TRBJ1-1; 9 bases match TRBD1. The CDR3 runs 11 residues. Per germline, CDR1 LNHDA and CDR2 SQIVND (reference sequence). The V segment lost 9 bases and the J segment 5 bases; nucleotides outside the gene matches: 1. In DNA form, the CDR3 reads TGTGCCAGCGGACAGGGGACTGAAGCTTTCTTT. This translates into CASGQGTEAFF.

This clonotype has only a few counts. The chain recombines TRBV5-1 with TRBJ2-7, with 8 bases identical to TRBD2. The length of the CDR3 is 14 residues. In germline, CDR1 is SGHRS, CDR2 YFSETQ. V gave up 0 bases and J gave up 6 bases; unmatched junction bases: 5. Here the CDR3 reads CASSLEPGGGEQYV. DNA for the CDR3: TGCGCCAGCAGCTTGGAGCCCGGGGGGGGCGAGCAGTACGTC.

This clonotype was recorded many times. The chain has TRBV4-1 and TRBJ1-3; D might be TRBD1 (5 bases). V was cut by 1 base and J by 0 bases, with 16 bases left in between. The CDR3 runs 18 residues. The germline V gene encodes CDR1 MGHRA and CDR2 YSYEKL. DNA of the CDR3: TGCGCCAGCAGCCAAGTAAGAGGTACAGGCCACTCTGGAAACACCATATATTTT. Protein product: CASSQVRGTGHSGNTIYF.

The table lists this clonotype with many counts. As DNA, the CDR3 is TGTGCCAGCAGTCACCAGGGAAGAGAGACCCAGTACTTC. Residues: CASSHQGRETQYF. The chain carries TRBV28 and TRBJ2-5; possibly TRBD1 for D (5 bases). The CDR3 consists of 13 residues. Germline CDR1 MDHEN, CDR2 SYDVKM. The V end lost 5 bases, the J end lost 4 bases, and 11 bases lay between the germline ends.

This clonotype was seen a few times. The chain uses TRBV12-5 and TRBJ2-5; D ambiguous. The CDR3 covers 10 residues. Trimming shortened V by 7 bases and J by 4 bases, and 4 bases separated the two germline ends. Germline CDR1 LGHNT, CDR2 FRNRAP. CDR3 in DNA: TGTGCTAGTGCGGCAGAGACCCAGTACTTC. Amino acid sequence: CASAAETQYF.